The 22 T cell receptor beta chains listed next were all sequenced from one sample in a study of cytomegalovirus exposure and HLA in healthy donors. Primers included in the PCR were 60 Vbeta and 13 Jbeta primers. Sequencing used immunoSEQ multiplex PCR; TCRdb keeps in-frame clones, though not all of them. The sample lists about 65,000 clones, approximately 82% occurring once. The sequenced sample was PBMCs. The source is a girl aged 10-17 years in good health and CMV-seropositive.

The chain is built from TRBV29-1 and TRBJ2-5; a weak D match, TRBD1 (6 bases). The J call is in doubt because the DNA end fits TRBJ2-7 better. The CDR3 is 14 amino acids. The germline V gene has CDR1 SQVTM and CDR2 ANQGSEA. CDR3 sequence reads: CSWSTGYKSHEQYF. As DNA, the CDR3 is TGCAGCTGGAGCACAGGGTACAAGAGCCACGAGCAGTACTTC.

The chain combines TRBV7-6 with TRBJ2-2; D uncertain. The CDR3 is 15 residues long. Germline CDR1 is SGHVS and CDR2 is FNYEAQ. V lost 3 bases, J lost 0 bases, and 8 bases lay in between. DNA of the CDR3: TGTGCCAGCAGCTTGGGCCCATCGAACACCGGGGAGCTGTTTTTT. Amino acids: CASSLGPSNTGELFF.

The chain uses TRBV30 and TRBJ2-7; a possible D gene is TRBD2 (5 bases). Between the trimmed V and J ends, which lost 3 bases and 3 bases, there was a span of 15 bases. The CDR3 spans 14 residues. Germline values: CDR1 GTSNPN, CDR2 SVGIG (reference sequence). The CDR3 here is CAWRGNSVYYEQYF. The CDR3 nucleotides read TGTGCCTGGAGGGGGAATAGCGTCTACTACGAGCAGTACTTC.

The CDR3 protein is CASSGPPTGTAYGYTF. The CDR3 DNA reads TGTGCCAGCAGCGGACCCCCGACCGGGACAGCCTATGGCTACACCTTC. The genes are TRBV2 and TRBJ1-2; 7 nucleotides match TRBD1. Trimming removed 6 bases from V and 4 bases from J; junction bases left unmatched: 14. This CDR3 has 16 amino acids. Per germline, CDR1 SNHLY and CDR2 FYNNEI.

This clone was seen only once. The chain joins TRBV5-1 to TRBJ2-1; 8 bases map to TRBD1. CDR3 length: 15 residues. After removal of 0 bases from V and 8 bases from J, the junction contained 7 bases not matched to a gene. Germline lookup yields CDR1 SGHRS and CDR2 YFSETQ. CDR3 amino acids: CASSLEGRGLDEQFF. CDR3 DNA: TGCGCCAGCAGCTTGGAGGGCAGGGGGCTGGATGAGCAGTTCTTC. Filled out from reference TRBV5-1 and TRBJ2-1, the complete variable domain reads KAGVTQTPRYLIKTRGQQVTLSCSPISGHRSVSWYQQTPGQGLQFLFEYFSETQRNKGNFPGRFSGRQFSNSRSEMNVSTLELGDSALYLCASSLEGRGLDEQFFGPGTRLTVL.

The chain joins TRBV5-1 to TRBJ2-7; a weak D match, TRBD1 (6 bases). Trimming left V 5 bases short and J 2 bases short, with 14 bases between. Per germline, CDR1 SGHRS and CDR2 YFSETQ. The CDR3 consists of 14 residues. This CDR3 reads CASSLTGKPYEQYF. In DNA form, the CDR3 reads TGCGCCAGCAGTCTTACAGGGAAGCCCTACGAGCAGTACTTC.

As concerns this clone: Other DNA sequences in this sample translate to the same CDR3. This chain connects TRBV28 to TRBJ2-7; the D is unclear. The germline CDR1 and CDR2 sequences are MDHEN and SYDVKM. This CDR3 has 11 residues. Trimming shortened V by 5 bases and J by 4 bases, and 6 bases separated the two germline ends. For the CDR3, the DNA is TGTGCCAGCAGTCCTAGGTACGAGCAGTACTTC. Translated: CASSPRYEQYF.

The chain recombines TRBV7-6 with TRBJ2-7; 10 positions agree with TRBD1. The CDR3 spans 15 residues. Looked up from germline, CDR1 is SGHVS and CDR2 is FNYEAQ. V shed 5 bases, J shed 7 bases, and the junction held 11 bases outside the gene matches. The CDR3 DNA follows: TGTGCCAGCAGCCTACCGGGACAGGGGCCAGGAGAGCAGTACTTC. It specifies CASSLPGQGPGEQYF.

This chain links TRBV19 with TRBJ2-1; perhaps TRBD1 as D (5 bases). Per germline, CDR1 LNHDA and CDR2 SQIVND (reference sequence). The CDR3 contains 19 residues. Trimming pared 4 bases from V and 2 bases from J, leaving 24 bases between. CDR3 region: CASSTRGSVTTGPYNEQFF. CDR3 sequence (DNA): TGTGCCAGTAGTACAAGGGGCTCAGTGACCACCGGCCCCTACAATGAGCAGTTCTTC.

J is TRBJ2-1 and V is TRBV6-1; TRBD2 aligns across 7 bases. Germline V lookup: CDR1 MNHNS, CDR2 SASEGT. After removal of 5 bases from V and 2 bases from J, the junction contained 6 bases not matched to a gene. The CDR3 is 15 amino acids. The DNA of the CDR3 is TGTGCCAGCAGTACACTAGCGAACACCTACAATGAGCAGTTCTTC. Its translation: CASSTLANTYNEQFF.

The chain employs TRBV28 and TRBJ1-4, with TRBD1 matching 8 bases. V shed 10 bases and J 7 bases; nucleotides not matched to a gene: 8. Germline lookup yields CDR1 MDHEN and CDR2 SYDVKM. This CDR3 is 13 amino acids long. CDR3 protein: CATWDRRSEKLFF. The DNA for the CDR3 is TGTGCCACCTGGGACAGGAGGAGTGAAAAACTGTTTTTT.

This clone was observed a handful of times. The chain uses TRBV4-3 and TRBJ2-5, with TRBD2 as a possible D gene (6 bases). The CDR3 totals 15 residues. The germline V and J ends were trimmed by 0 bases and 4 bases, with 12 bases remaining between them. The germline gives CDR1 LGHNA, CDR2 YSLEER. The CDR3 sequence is CASSQDMGGGETQYF. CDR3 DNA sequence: TGCGCCAGCAGCCAAGATATGGGGGGAGGAGAGACCCAGTACTTC.

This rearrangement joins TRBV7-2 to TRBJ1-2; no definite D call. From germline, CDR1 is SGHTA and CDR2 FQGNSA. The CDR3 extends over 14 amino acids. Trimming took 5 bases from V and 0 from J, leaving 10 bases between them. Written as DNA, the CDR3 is TGTGCCAGCAGCATTAGTATAGCTAACTATGGCTACACCTTC. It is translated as CASSISIANYGYTF.

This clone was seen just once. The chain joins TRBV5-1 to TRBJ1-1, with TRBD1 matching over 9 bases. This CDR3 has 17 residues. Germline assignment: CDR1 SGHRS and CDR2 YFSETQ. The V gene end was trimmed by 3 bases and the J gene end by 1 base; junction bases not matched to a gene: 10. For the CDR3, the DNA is TGCGCCAGCAGCTCTAGATGGACAGGGGAGGGGAACACTGAAGCTTTCTTT. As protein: CASSSRWTGEGNTEAFF.

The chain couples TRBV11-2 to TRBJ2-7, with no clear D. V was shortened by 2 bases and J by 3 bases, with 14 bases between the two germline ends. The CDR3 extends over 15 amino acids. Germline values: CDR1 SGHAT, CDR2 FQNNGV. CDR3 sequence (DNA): TGTGCCAGCAGCTTAAGCCGATTAAATGGCTACGAGCAGTACTTC. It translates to CASSLSRLNGYEQYF.

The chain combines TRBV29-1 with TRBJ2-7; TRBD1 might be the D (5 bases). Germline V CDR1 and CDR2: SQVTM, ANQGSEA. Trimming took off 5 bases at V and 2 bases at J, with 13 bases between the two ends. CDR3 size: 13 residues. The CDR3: CSVRDWGPYEQYF. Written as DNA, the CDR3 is TGCAGCGTTCGCGACTGGGGCCCCTACGAGCAGTACTTC.

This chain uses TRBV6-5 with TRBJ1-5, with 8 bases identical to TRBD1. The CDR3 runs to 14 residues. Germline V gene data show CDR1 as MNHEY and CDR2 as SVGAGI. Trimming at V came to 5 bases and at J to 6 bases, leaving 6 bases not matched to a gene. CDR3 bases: TGTGCCAGCAGTCCGGGACAGGAGGGTCAGCCCCAGCATTTT. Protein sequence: CASSPGQEGQPQHF.

The CDR3 reads CASSVTGGPYEQYF. In nucleotides, the CDR3 is TGTGCCAGCAGTGTGACAGGTGGTCCCTACGAGCAGTACTTC. The chain recombines TRBV2 with TRBJ2-7, with D tentatively TRBD1 (6 bases). This CDR3 contains 14 residues. Germline V gives CDR1 SNHLY, CDR2 FYNNEI. With 4 bases removed from V and 2 bases from J, the gap between germline ends came to 12 bases.

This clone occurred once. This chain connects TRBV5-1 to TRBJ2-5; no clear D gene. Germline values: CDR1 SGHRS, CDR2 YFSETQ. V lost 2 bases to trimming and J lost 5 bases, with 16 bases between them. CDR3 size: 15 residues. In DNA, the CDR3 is TGCGCCAGCAGCTTAACCCCGCTCACAGTTGAGACCCAGTACTTC. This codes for CASSLTPLTVETQYF.

For the CDR3, the DNA is TGTGCCAGCAGTTTAGGGGGACAGGGTAAACTGTTTTTT. Amino acid sequence: CASSLGGQGKLFF. The chain recombines TRBV28 with TRBJ1-4; 9 bases agree with TRBD1. Germline CDR1 is MDHEN and CDR2 is SYDVKM. The CDR3 runs to 13 residues. The V segment lost 2 bases and the J segment 11 bases; nucleotides outside the gene matches: 3.

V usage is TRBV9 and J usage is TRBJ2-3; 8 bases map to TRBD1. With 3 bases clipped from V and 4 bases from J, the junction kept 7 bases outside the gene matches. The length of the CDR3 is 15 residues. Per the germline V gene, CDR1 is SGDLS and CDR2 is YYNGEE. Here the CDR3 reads CASSAWTGRADTQYF. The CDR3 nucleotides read TGTGCCAGCAGCGCCTGGACAGGGCGGGCAGATACGCAGTATTTT.

The CDR3 spells CAWSSRHRGSGSLNEQFF. DNA of the CDR3: TGTGCCTGGAGTAGCCGTCACCGGGGTAGCGGGAGTCTGAATGAGCAGTTCTTC. The gene calls are TRBV30 and TRBJ2-1; 9 bases are shared with TRBD2. The V segment lost 2 bases and the J segment 7 bases; nucleotides outside the gene matches: 18. In germline, CDR1 is GTSNPN, CDR2 SVGIG (reference sequence). This CDR3 region has 18 residues.